Each of the 31 T cell receptor beta chains below was sequenced from the same sample in a study of T cells in Graves' hyperthyroidism and ophthalmopathy. RNA transcripts gave rise to amplified TCR beta CDR3 regions. First-round RT-PCR targeting the TCR CDR3 was performed with the HTBI primer set. TCRdb processed the multiplex PCR reads anew with MiXCR; each CDR3 protein has one entry. Among fewer than 350,000 distinct CDR3 sequences, around 20% were seen once, and the ten largest hold 35% to 40%. The sequenced sample consisted of blood. The receptors derive from a man aged 50 to 60 with Graves' ophthalmopathy.

This clonotype has at least ten counts. The gene calls are TRBV7-9 and TRBJ2-1, with 12 bases aligning to TRBD2. The J segment lost 4 bases and the V segment lost 5 bases, leaving 9 bases of the junction unmatched. The CDR3 extends over 17 amino acids. Germline V gives CDR1 SEHNR, CDR2 FQNEAQ (reference sequence). In nucleotides, the CDR3 is TGTGCCAGCAGCCCCCGCCGACTAGCGGGAGCATACAATGAGCAGTTCTTC. Residues: CASSPRRLAGAYNEQFF. Full variable domain (remainder filled in from reference TRBV7-9 and TRBJ2-1): DTGVSQNPRHKITKRGQNVTFRCDPISEHNRLYWYRQTLGQGPEFLTYFQNEAQLEKSRLLSDRFSAERPKGSFSTLEIQRTEQGDSAMYLCASSPRRLAGAYNEQFFGPGTRLTVL.

This clonotype has only one observation. The chain employs TRBV10-3 and TRBJ1-5; a possible D gene is TRBD1 (6 bases). This CDR3 spans 19 amino acids. The V and J ends lost 0 bases and 6 bases respectively, with 24 bases between them. Germline V lookup: CDR1 ENHRY, CDR2 SYGVKD. CDR3 nucleotides: TGTGCCATCAGTGAGTCGGGGGGCCTCGGGGGGATCCGGGGTCAGCCCCAGCATTTT. The encoded protein is CAISESGGLGGIRGQPQHF.

This clonotype was observed many times. The rearrangement uses TRBV5-6 and TRBJ1-5; D unclear. V lost 0 bases and J 2 bases, leaving 12 bases between the germline ends. Germline V CDR1 and CDR2: SGHDT, YYEEEE. This CDR3 contains 16 residues. The CDR3 spells CASSLGAGGGNQPQHF. CDR3 DNA sequence: TGTGCCAGCAGCTTGGGGGCAGGTGGGGGCAATCAGCCCCAGCATTTT.

This clonotype has just a few counts. The J gene is TRBJ2-5, the V gene TRBV18; D ambiguous. Trimming removed 0 bases at V and 5 bases at J, with 16 bases between. The CDR3 runs to 16 residues. Germline CDR1 KGHSH, CDR2 LQKENI. The CDR3 region is CASSPPAGSVGETQYF. The CDR3 DNA sequence: TGTGCCAGCTCACCACCGGCAGGCTCCGTGGGGGAGACCCAGTACTTC. Combining the CDR3 with reference TRBV18 and TRBJ2-5 gives the whole variable domain NAGVMQNPRHLVRRRGQEARLRCSPMKGHSHVYWYRQLPEEGLKFMVYLQKENIIDESGMPKERFSAEFPKEGPSILRIQQVVRGDSAAYFCASSPPAGSVGETQYFGPGTRLLVL.

This clonotype turned up a few times. Here the CDR3 DNA reads TGCAGCGTTGATCATGGGGCTATCACTGAAGCTTTCTTT. The encoded protein is CSVDHGAITEAFF. This chain connects TRBV29-1 to TRBJ1-1, with D tentatively TRBD1 (5 bases). Between the trimmed V and J ends, which lost 3 bases and 4 bases, there was a span of 12 bases. The CDR3 sequence is 13 residues long. CDR1 and CDR2 from the germline V gene are SQVTM and ANQGSEA. The whole variable domain, remainder taken from reference TRBV29-1 and TRBJ1-1, is SAVISQKPSRDICQRGTSLTIQCQVDSQVTMMFWYRQQPGQSLTLIATANQGSEATYESGFVIDKFPISRPNLTFSTLTVSNMSPEDSSIYLCSVDHGAITEAFFGQGTRLTVV.

The V and J genes are TRBV10-3 and TRBJ1-1, with TRBD1 identical over 8 bases. Germline loops: CDR1 ENHRY, CDR2 SYGVKD. V gave up 6 bases and J gave up 2 bases; unmatched junction bases: 2. CDR3 size: 13 residues. The CDR3 region has the DNA TGTGCCATCAGGGACAGGGATAACACTGAAGCTTTCTTT. As protein: CAIRDRDNTEAFF.

This clonotype was seen only a few times. V and J are TRBV20-1 and TRBJ2-3; 8 bases map to TRBD2. V was pared by 3 bases and J by 0 bases, with 8 bases of the junction left unmatched. From germline, CDR1 is DFQATT and CDR2 SNEGSKA (reference sequence). This CDR3 has 16 amino acids. The chain's CDR3 is CSASDPGGPSTDTQYF. CDR3 DNA sequence: TGCAGTGCTAGTGACCCGGGAGGGCCTAGCACAGATACGCAGTATTTT.

In this sample, this clonotype turned up a few times. The gene calls are TRBV7-3 and TRBJ2-3; 11 bases agree with TRBD2. Germline trimming cut 3 bases from V and 5 bases from J; bases unmatched to any gene: 1. The CDR3 contains 14 residues. CDR1 and CDR2 (germline): SGHTA, FQGTGA. The CDR3 coding sequence is TGTGCCAGCAGCTTGACTAGCGGGGTAGATACGCAGTATTTT. As protein: CASSLTSGVDTQYF.

This clonotype was seen only once. This rearrangement joins TRBV19 to TRBJ2-1; D is ambiguous. The CDR3 runs to 17 residues. The germline V and J ends were trimmed by 1 base and 0 bases, with 13 bases remaining between them. The germline CDR1 and CDR2 sequences are LNHDA and SQIVND (reference sequence). The CDR3 DNA reads TGTGCCAGTAGTATAGTTTTTACTCGGAGCTCCTACAATGAGCAGTTCTTC. Protein: CASSIVFTRSSYNEQFF.

This CDR3 is CASSPGRGDQPQHF. The CDR3 DNA is TGCGCCAGCAGCCCAGGACGGGGGGATCAGCCCCAGCATTTT. The J gene is TRBJ1-5, the V gene TRBV5-1, with D perhaps matching TRBD1 (5 bases). Per germline, CDR1 SGHRS and CDR2 YFSETQ. The CDR3 contains 14 residues. The germline V and J ends were trimmed by 4 bases and 5 bases, with 13 bases remaining between them.

This clonotype was recorded many times. The V gene is TRBV5-1, the J gene TRBJ1-5, with 9 bases aligning to TRBD1. The CDR3 is 16 amino acids. Germline V gene sequence: CDR1 SGHRS, CDR2 YFSETQ. J was trimmed by 4 bases and V by 4 bases; bases with no gene match: 9. CDR3 protein: CASSLSPGQGNQPQHF. The CDR3 region has the DNA TGCGCCAGCAGCCTGAGCCCGGGACAGGGTAATCAGCCCCAGCATTTT.

The chain joins TRBV9 to TRBJ2-2; D ambiguous. The CDR3 spans 16 residues. Germline CDR1 SGDLS, CDR2 YYNGEE. With 4 bases removed from V and 0 bases from J, the gap between germline ends came to 13 bases. CDR3 sequence: CASSPPTYANTGELFF. As DNA, the CDR3 is TGTGCCAGCAGCCCGCCGACATACGCGAACACCGGGGAGCTGTTTTTT. Looking up the rest from reference TRBV9 and TRBJ2-2 gives the full variable domain: DSGVTQTPKHLITATGQRVTLRCSPRSGDLSVYWYQQSLDQGLQFLIQYYNGEERAKGNILERFSAQQFPDLHSELNLSSLELGDSALYFCASSPPTYANTGELFFGEGSRLTVL.

This sequence joins TRBV19 and TRBJ2-6; D remains ambiguous. The CDR3 has 13 amino acids. Germline V lookup: CDR1 LNHDA, CDR2 SQIVND (reference sequence). V shed 6 bases and J shed 3 bases, with 6 bases lying between them. In DNA form, the CDR3 reads TGTGCCAGTAGGGCGGTTGGGGCCAACGTCCTGACTTTC. Translating it yields CASRAVGANVLTF.

This clonotype was found many times. This chain joins TRBV5-1 and TRBJ1-1; no clear D. The CDR3 has 14 residues. The germline CDR1 and CDR2 sequences are SGHRS and YFSETQ. V lost 0 bases and J lost 8, with 14 bases in between. The CDR3, as DNA: TGCGCCAGCAGCTTGGCCATGGGTGTTTCAGAAGCTTTCTTT. Translated: CASSLAMGVSEAFF.

The CDR3 reads CASSWDGTSGRKTQYF. The CDR3 DNA sequence: TGCGCCAGCAGCTGGGACGGGACTAGCGGGAGAAAGACCCAGTACTTC. V is TRBV5-1 and J is TRBJ2-5, with 14 bases aligning to TRBD2. V trimming: 3 bases; J trimming: 6 bases; junction bases outside the gene matches: 7. The germline CDR1 and CDR2 sequences are SGHRS and YFSETQ. This CDR3 comprises 16 residues.

This clonotype was recorded a few times. This rearrangement joins TRBV28 to TRBJ2-3, with TRBD1 identical over 11 bases. CDR3 length: 16 residues. Germline CDR1 reads MDHEN; CDR2 reads SYDVKM. V was pared by 1 base and J by 6 bases, with 6 bases of the junction left unmatched. The CDR3: CASSLFLGQGDDTQYF. The CDR3 nucleotides read TGTGCCAGCAGTTTATTCCTGGGACAGGGGGACGATACGCAGTATTTT.

In its sample, this clonotype was seen a few times. This sequence joins TRBV2 and TRBJ2-7, with D maybe TRBD2 (6 bases). This CDR3 has 13 residues. Germline V gene sequence: CDR1 SNHLY, CDR2 FYNNEI. V was shortened by 11 bases and J by 3 bases, with 17 bases between the two germline ends. The CDR3 DNA is TGTGCCTGCCGACTAGAAGGTAACTACGAGCAGTACTTC. It yields the protein CACRLEGNYEQYF.

The table lists this clonotype with many counts. The chain joins TRBV2 to TRBJ1-1; the D is unclear. V was shortened by 6 bases and J by 3 bases, with 14 bases between the two germline ends. The CDR3 runs 14 residues. Per the germline V gene, CDR1 is SNHLY and CDR2 is FYNNEI. The CDR3, as DNA: TGTGCCAGCAGGGTAGTTTTATCTGACACTGAAGCTTTCTTT. This codes for CASRVVLSDTEAFF. The complete variable domain, with remaining parts taken from reference TRBV2 and TRBJ1-1, reads EPEVTQTPSHQVTQMGQEVILRCVPISNHLYFYWYRQILGQKVEFLVSFYNNEISEKSEIFDDQFSVERPDGSNFTLKIRSTKLEDSAMYFCASRVVLSDTEAFFGQGTRLTVV.

The DNA of the CDR3 is TGTGCCAGCAGACCGACAGCGGGAGTTACAGATACGCAGTATTTT. Translating gives CASRPTAGVTDTQYF. The chain has TRBV12-3 or TRBV12-4 and TRBJ2-3, with TRBD2 identical over 8 bases. CDR3 length: 15 residues. The J segment lost 3 bases and the V segment lost 6 bases, leaving 8 bases of the junction unmatched.

V and J are TRBV12-3 or TRBV12-4 and TRBJ1-2, with TRBD1 matching 9 bases. This CDR3 has 14 amino acids. V shed 5 bases and J 4 bases; nucleotides not matched to a gene: 5. The CDR3 protein is CASSLQGAGYGYTF. Written as DNA, the CDR3 is TGTGCCAGCAGTCTACAGGGGGCAGGCTATGGCTACACCTTC.

The V and J genes are TRBV20-1 and TRBJ2-5; the D gene could be TRBD1 or TRBD2 (6 bases each). Germline loops: CDR1 DFQATT, CDR2 SNEGSKA (reference sequence). The CDR3 is made up of 15 amino acids. V shed 2 bases and J shed 1 base, with 14 bases lying between them. The DNA of the CDR3 is TGCAGTGCTAGAAACCCGGGGGCCCCCCAAGAGACCCAGTACTTC. Encoded protein: CSARNPGAPQETQYF.

At least ten counts were recorded for this clonotype. The V call is TRBV20-1, the J call TRBJ2-1; a possible D gene is TRBD1 (6 bases). Trimming shortened V by 5 bases and J by 2 bases, and 16 bases separated the two germline ends. CDR3 size: 15 residues. Germline CDR1 is DFQATT and CDR2 is SNEGSKA (reference sequence). CDR3 sequence reads: CSAQNRDTPYNEQFF. In DNA form, the CDR3 reads TGCAGTGCTCAGAACCGGGACACCCCCTACAATGAGCAGTTCTTC.

This clonotype was observed a handful of times. V and J are TRBV24-1 and TRBJ1-2, with a weak D call TRBD1 (6 bases). Germline V gene data show CDR1 as KGHDR and CDR2 as SFDVKD. This CDR3 has 14 residues. The V and J ends lost 4 bases and 8 bases respectively, with 16 bases between them. CDR3 DNA sequence: TGTGCCACCAGTGACTACAGGGAAGTGGGAGGCTACACCTTC. Translated: CATSDYREVGGYTF.

This clonotype was picked up many times. The V call is TRBV6-1, the J call TRBJ2-5, with D perhaps matching TRBD1 (5 bases). The germline V gene encodes CDR1 MNHNS and CDR2 SASEGT. This CDR3 has 14 amino acids. V was clipped by 5 bases and J by 1 base, with 11 bases between them. The CDR3 region has the DNA TGTGCCAGCAGTCGAGACAGAACCCAAGAGACCCAGTACTTC. Protein product: CASSRDRTQETQYF.

In this sample, this clonotype turned up many times. The chain carries TRBV12-3 or TRBV12-4 and TRBJ2-1; 10 positions match TRBD2. Germline trimming cut 5 bases from V and 6 bases from J; bases unmatched to any gene: 7. The CDR3 loop spans 15 amino acids. The CDR3 spells CASSVLAGPFNEQFF. CDR3 sequence (DNA): TGTGCCAGCAGTGTACTAGCGGGACCTTTCAATGAGCAGTTCTTC.

Points on this clonotype: This may come from a read error, since a much larger clone is one base off. The chain has TRBV27 and TRBJ2-7; D is perhaps TRBD2 (5 bases). V dropped 5 bases and J dropped 10 bases, with 24 bases sitting between them. The CDR3 contains 15 residues. Germline V lookup: CDR1 MNHEY, CDR2 SMNVEV (reference sequence). The CDR3 DNA is TGTGCCAGCAGTCCCTCAGGCGATCGGAATACGGGACAGTACTTC. This gives the protein CASSPSGDRNTGQYF.

This clonotype was observed many times. This rearrangement joins TRBV2 to TRBJ1-1; no clear D. The V end lost 6 bases, the J end lost 8 bases, and 10 bases lay between the germline ends. CDR1 SNHLY and CDR2 FYNNEI come from the germline V gene. This CDR3 is 11 amino acids long. CDR3 sequence: CASSQTEEAFF. CDR3 coding DNA: TGTGCCAGCAGCCAGACTGAGGAAGCTTTCTTT.

The rearrangement joins TRBV2 to TRBJ2-3, with TRBD2 identical over 14 bases. Germline-derived CDR1 and CDR2 are SNHLY and FYNNEI. V trimming: 3 bases; J trimming: 5 bases; junction bases outside the gene matches: 10. The CDR3 has 18 amino acids. CDR3 protein: CASSDGLAGGPMEDTQYF. CDR3 in DNA: TGTGCCAGCAGTGACGGACTAGCGGGAGGTCCTATGGAAGATACGCAGTATTTT.

Ten or more counts support this clonotype. V and J are TRBV12-3 or TRBV12-4 and TRBJ2-7; D gene unclear. Trimming shortened V by 6 bases and J by 6 bases, and 15 bases separated the two germline ends. The CDR3 loop spans 13 amino acids. For the CDR3, the DNA is TGTGCCAGCAGCCTCGGTTGGGCCGGCGAGCAGTACTTC. Its protein product is CASSLGWAGEQYF.

This chain joins TRBV10-3 and TRBJ2-7; TRBD2 matches at 12 bases. CDR3 size: 17 residues. Trimming took 10 bases from V and 1 from J; bases not matched to a gene: 14. Looked up from germline, CDR1 is ENHRY and CDR2 is SYGVKD. The CDR3, as DNA: TGTGCCACCAGCAGACTAGCGGGAGACGGCGCATCCTACGAGCAGTACTTC. This gives the protein CATSRLAGDGASYEQYF.

Comments on this clonotype: It may be a read error: a sequence one base away is much more abundant. V usage is TRBV7-9 and J usage is TRBJ2-1; D remains ambiguous. The CDR3 sequence is 12 residues long. CDR1 is SEHNR, CDR2 FQNEAQ, per germline (reference sequence). DNA of the CDR3: TGTGCCAGCGGCTTAGGTCAAGATGAGCAGTTCTTC. Translating it yields CASGLGQDEQFF.